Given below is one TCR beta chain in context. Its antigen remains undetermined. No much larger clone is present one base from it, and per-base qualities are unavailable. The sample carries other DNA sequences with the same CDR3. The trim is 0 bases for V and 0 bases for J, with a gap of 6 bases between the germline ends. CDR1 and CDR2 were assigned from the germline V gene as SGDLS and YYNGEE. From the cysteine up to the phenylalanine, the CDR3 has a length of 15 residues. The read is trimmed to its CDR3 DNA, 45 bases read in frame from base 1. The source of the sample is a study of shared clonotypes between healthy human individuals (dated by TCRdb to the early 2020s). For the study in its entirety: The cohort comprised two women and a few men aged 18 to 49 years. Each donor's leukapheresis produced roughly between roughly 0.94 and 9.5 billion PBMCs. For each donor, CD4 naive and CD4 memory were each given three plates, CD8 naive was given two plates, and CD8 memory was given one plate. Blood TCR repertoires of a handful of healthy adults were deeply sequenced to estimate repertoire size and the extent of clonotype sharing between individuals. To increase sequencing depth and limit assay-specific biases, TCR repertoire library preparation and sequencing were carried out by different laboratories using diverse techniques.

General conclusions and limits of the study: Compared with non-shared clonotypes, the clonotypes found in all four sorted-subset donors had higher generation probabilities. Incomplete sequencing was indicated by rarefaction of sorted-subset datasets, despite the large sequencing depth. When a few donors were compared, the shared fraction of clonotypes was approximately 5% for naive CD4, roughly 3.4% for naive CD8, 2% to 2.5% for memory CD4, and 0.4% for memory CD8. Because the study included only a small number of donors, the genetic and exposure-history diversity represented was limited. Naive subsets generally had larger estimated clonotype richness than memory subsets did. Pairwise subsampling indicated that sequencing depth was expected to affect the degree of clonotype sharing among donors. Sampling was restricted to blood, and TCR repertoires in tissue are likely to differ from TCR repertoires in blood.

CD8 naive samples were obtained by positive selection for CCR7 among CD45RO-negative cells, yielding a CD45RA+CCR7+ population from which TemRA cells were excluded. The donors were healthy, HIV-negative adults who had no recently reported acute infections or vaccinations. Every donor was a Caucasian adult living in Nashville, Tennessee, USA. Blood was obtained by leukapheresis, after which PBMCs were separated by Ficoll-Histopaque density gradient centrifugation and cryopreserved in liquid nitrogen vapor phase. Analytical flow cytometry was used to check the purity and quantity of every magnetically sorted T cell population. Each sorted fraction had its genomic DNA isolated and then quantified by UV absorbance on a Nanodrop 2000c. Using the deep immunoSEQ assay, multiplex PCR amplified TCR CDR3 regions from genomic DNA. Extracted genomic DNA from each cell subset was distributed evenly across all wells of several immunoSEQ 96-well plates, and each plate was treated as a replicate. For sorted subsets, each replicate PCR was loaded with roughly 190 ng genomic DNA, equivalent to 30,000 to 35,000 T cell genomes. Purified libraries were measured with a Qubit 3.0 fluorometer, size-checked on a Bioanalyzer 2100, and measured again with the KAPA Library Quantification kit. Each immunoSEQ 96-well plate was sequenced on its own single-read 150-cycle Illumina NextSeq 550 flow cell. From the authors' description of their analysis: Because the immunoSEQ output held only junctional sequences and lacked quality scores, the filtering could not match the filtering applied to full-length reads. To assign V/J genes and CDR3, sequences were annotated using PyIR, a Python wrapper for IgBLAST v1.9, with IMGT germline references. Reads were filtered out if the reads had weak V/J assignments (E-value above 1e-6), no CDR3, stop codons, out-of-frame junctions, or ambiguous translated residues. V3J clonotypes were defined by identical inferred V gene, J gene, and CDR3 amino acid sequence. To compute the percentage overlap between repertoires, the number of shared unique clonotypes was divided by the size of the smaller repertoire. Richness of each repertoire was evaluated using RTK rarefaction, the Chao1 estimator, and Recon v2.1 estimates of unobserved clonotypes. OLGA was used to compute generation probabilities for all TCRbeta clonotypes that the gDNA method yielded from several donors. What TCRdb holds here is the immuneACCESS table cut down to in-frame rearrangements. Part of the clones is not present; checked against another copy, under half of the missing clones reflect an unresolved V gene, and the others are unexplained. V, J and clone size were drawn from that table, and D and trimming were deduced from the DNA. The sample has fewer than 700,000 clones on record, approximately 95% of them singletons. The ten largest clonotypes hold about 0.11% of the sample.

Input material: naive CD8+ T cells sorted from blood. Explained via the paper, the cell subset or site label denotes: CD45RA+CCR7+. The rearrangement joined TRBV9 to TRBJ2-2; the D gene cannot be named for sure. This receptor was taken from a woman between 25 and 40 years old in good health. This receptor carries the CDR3 CASSVETTNTGELFF. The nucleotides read TGTGCCAGCAGCGTAGAGACCACGAACACCGGGGAGCTGTTTTTT.